These T cell receptor beta chains were read from a single sample in a study of shared clonotypes between healthy human individuals. TCRdb's copy holds only in-frame clones and misses some; the assay was immunoSEQ multiplex PCR. The data show roughly 660,000 clones, around 90% seen once. The specimen was memory CD8+ T cells from PBMCs. These TCRs come from a man aged 18 to 30 in good health. Some clones in this sample may be carry-over from other donors' samples. Each CDR3 is given with its conserved first and last residue. D genes are given only for firm matches.

d_call j_call v_call cdr3_length cdr3_aa
TRBD1 TRBJ1-1 TRBV7-4 15 CASRRTGRGVTEAFF
- TRBJ2-7 TRBV7-9 12 CASSRPPGEQYF
- TRBJ2-2 TRBV18 15 CASGGRWMNTGELFF
- TRBJ1-3 TRBV7-9 13 CASSLGSGNTIYF
- TRBJ1-2 TRBV7-9 13 CASRAGFNYGYTF
- TRBJ2-1 TRBV4-2 17 CASSQDRAVYSYNEQFF
- TRBJ2-3 TRBV7-9 16 CASSPPAAEHRYTQYF
- TRBJ1-5 TRBV28 14 CASSLSQGRQPQHF
TRBD2 TRBJ2-3 TRBV6-5 15 CASSYSRGGADTQYF
- TRBJ2-1 TRBV11-2 15 CASSLVPQGRNEQFF
TRBD2 TRBJ2-7 TRBV28 15 CASSLLLAGVGEQYF
- TRBJ2-1 TRBV29-1 11 CSVVSHNEQFF
- TRBJ2-2 TRBV7-3 15 CASSYTGSGTGELFF
- TRBJ2-3 TRBV11-2 14 CASSSREGPGTQYF
- TRBJ2-5 TRBV27 15 CASSLRERELKTQYF
TRBD2 TRBJ2-7 TRBV6-5 15 CASSNIAGGVGEQYF
- TRBJ2-6 TRBV15 16 CATSKEMGEGANVLTF